Sequencing of this T cell receptor beta chain was carried out in a study of OX40 agonist ivuxolimab in advanced cancers. About the study: Enrolled patients in dose escalation had cancers that were hepatocellular carcinoma, melanoma, renal cell or head and neck cancer.

Details on this clone: As yet, its antigen is unknown.

The V segment lost 5 bases and the J segment 8 bases; nucleotides outside the gene matches: 5. Germline V gene data show CDR1 as SNHLY and CDR2 as FYNNEI. This CDR3 has 14 amino acids. General study findings and limits: The antigen specificity of the peripheral T cells (those that were expanded) was not determined. Average numbers of expanded clones were greater in CD8+ T cells than in CD4+.

Some clones are missing from TCRdb's copy, which holds only in-frame ones; the method was immunoSEQ multiplex PCR. The sample consists of some 70,000 clones, around 93% of them appearing once. The input for sequencing was CD4+ or CD8+ T cells sorted from blood, taken in a trial of the OX40 agonist ivuxolimab. This TCR was sampled from an adult with an advanced solid tumor such as melanoma, head and neck, liver or kidney cancer. This chain uses TRBV2 with TRBJ1-4; 10 nucleotides match TRBD1. CDR3 nucleotides: TGTGCCAGCAGTCGGACAGGGGGTAGAGAAAAACTGTTTTTT. This translates into CASSRTGGREKLFF.